This is a list of T cell receptor beta chains from one sample in a study of shared clonotypes between healthy human individuals. Generated by immunoSEQ multiplex PCR, the TCRdb table keeps only in-frame clones and is missing some. The sample lists roughly 2,300,000 clones, roughly 92% occurring once. The sample comprised naive CD4+ T cells from PBMCs. The origin of the receptors is a man younger than 30 in good health. Some clones in this sample may be carry-over from other donors' samples. CDR3s include the opening cysteine and the closing phenylalanine or tryptophan. D genes are given only for firm matches. The size of a clone is reported for some rows only, either as once, few or many, or as a class for expanded clones.

size: .
D: TRBD1
V: TRBV5-1
J: TRBJ2-1
DNA: TGCGCCAGCAGCTTACTGGACAGGAGTTACAATGAGCAGTTCTTC
CDR3: CASSLLDRSYNEQFF

size: .
D: TRBD1
V: TRBV4-1
J: TRBJ2-7
DNA: TGCGCCAGCAGCCTGTTACCCGGACAGGGTTTCAAGCAGTACTTC
CDR3: CASSLLPGQGFKQYF

size: .
D: .
V: TRBV7-2
J: TRBJ2-3
DNA: TGTGCCAGCAGCTCCCCTGCTGTTGGTACGCAGTATTTT
CDR3: CASSSPAVGTQYF

size: .
D: .
V: TRBV5-1
J: TRBJ2-7
DNA: TGCGCCAGCAGCTTGCGAACTAGCAGTTACGAGCAGTACTTC
CDR3: CASSLRTSSYEQYF

size: .
D: .
V: TRBV28
J: TRBJ1-1
DNA: TGTGCCAGCAAAATGGGAGGGAAGAACACTGAAGCTTTCTTT
CDR3: CASKMGGKNTEAFF

size: .
D: .
V: TRBV7-9
J: TRBJ2-1
DNA: TGTGCCAGCAGCTTACTTAGGCCGAGCTCCTACAATGAGCAGTTCTTC
CDR3: CASSLLRPSSYNEQFF

size: .
D: TRBD1
V: TRBV5-1
J: TRBJ1-1
DNA: TGCGCCAGCACCCAGGGGGAGAACACTGAAGCTTTCTTT
CDR3: CASTQGENTEAFF

size: .
D: .
V: TRBV30
J: TRBJ1-1
DNA: TGTGCCTGGAATCTACAGCAGAACACTGAAGCTTTCTTT
CDR3: CAWNLQQNTEAFF

size: .
D: .
V: TRBV5-1
J: TRBJ1-1
DNA: TGCGCCAGCAGCTTGGGAAGGGGAAGTAATTGGATGAACACTGAAGCTTTCTTT
CDR3: CASSLGRGSNWMNTEAFF

size: .
D: TRBD2
V: TRBV10-1
J: TRBJ2-1
DNA: TGCGCCAGCAGTCGAGTCCGAGCGGGAGGGCCTAATGAGCAGTTCTTC
CDR3: CASSRVRAGGPNEQFF

size: .
D: TRBD1
V: TRBV13
J: TRBJ2-1
DNA: TGTGCCAGCAGCTATCAGCCGGGACAGGGGTTCAATGAGCAGTTCTTC
CDR3: CASSYQPGQGFNEQFF

size: .
D: .
V: TRBV30
J: TRBJ2-7
DNA: TGTGCCTGGAGCGAGGGCAGGGCCCTCGGCGAGCAGTACTTC
CDR3: CAWSEGRALGEQYF

size: .
D: .
V: TRBV5-4
J: TRBJ2-5
DNA: TGTGCCAGCAGCTCATTGCCCGGAGGCGAGACCCAGTACTTC
CDR3: CASSSLPGGETQYF

size: .
D: .
V: TRBV9
J: TRBJ2-2
DNA: TGTGCCAGCAGCACCCGACAACCCACCGGGGAGCTGTTTTTT
CDR3: CASSTRQPTGELFF

size: .
D: TRBD1
V: TRBV11-2
J: TRBJ1-3
DNA: TGTGCCAGCAGCTTGATACAGGGGAATCCTGGAAACACCATATATTTT
CDR3: CASSLIQGNPGNTIYF

size: .
D: .
V: TRBV9
J: TRBJ2-5
DNA: TGTGCCAGCAGCGTCGGAGGAGTCCAAGAGACCCAGTACTTC
CDR3: CASSVGGVQETQYF

size: .
D: .
V: TRBV28
J: TRBJ2-2
DNA: TGTGCCAGCCTCCGTCTAGCCGGGGAGCTGTTTTTT
CDR3: CASLRLAGELFF

size: once
D: .
V: TRBV5-6
J: TRBJ2-7
DNA: TGTGCCAGCAGCTTCGGGACAAGTAACGAGCAGTACTTC
CDR3: CASSFGTSNEQYF

size: .
D: .
V: TRBV27
J: TRBJ2-4
DNA: TGTGCCAGCAGCCTAACCGGGCCCAAAGGCATTCAGTACTTC
CDR3: CASSLTGPKGIQYF

size: .
D: .
V: TRBV6-1
J: TRBJ1-5
DNA: TGTGCCAGCAGTGCAACGAGGTATAGCAATCAGCCCCAGCATTTT
CDR3: CASSATRYSNQPQHF

size: once
D: .
V: TRBV11-2
J: TRBJ1-2
DNA: TGTGCCAGCAGCTCTCAGGACCTCTCGGAAGGCTACACCTTC
CDR3: CASSSQDLSEGYTF

size: .
D: .
V: TRBV27
J: TRBJ2-3
DNA: TGTGCCAGCAGTCCCCAAAGGTTTACGCAGTATTTT
CDR3: CASSPQRFTQYF

size: .
D: TRBD1
V: TRBV29-1
J: TRBJ1-4
DNA: TGCAGCGTAGTTGGCACGACAGGGGCTTATGAAAAACTGTTTTTT
CDR3: CSVVGTTGAYEKLFF

size: .
D: .
V: TRBV7-3
J: TRBJ2-6
DNA: TGTGCCAGCAGCTTGGGGGTCTCTGGGGCCAACGTCCTGACTTTC
CDR3: CASSLGVSGANVLTF

size: .
D: .
V: TRBV28
J: TRBJ1-2
DNA: TGTGCCAGCAGTTCGGGCGCGGAAGGCTACACCTTC
CDR3: CASSSGAEGYTF

size: .
D: .
V: TRBV2
J: TRBJ1-2
DNA: TGTGCCAGCAGGAGAAATTTAGGAAGCAGGAAAGCCTATGGCTACACCTTC
CDR3: CASRRNLGSRKAYGYTF

size: .
D: .
V: TRBV5-5
J: TRBJ2-3
DNA: TGTGCCAGCAGCTGGCAGGGCACAGATACGCAGTATTTT
CDR3: CASSWQGTDTQYF

size: .
D: .
V: TRBV10-3
J: TRBJ2-7
DNA: TGTGCCATCAGTAGGAGCTCCTACGAGCAGTACTTC
CDR3: CAISRSSYEQYF

size: .
D: .
V: TRBV19
J: TRBJ1-1
DNA: TGTGCCAGTAGTACATATTTAGAAGCTTTCTTT
CDR3: CASSTYLEAFF

size: .
D: .
V: TRBV15
J: TRBJ2-1
DNA: TGTGCCACCAGCAGAGGCGCCCCCGCGGGGAGTAATGAGCAGTTCTTC
CDR3: CATSRGAPAGSNEQFF

size: .
D: .
V: TRBV5-5
J: TRBJ2-7
DNA: TGTGCCAGCAGCTTGAAACTTCTGGGCTCCTACGAGCAGTACTTC
CDR3: CASSLKLLGSYEQYF

size: .
D: .
V: TRBV9
J: TRBJ1-1
DNA: TGTGCCAGCAGCGTAACCCCTCGGAACACTGAAGCTTTCTTT
CDR3: CASSVTPRNTEAFF

size: .
D: .
V: TRBV5-1
J: TRBJ2-5
DNA: TGCGCCAGCAGCTTGGCGACTGGCGGTCCCGAGACCCAGTACTTC
CDR3: CASSLATGGPETQYF

size: .
D: .
V: TRBV6-6
J: TRBJ1-3
DNA: TGTGCCAGCAGTCCCAAGCAGACCTCTGGAAACACCATATATTTT
CDR3: CASSPKQTSGNTIYF

size: .
D: TRBD1
V: TRBV5-8
J: TRBJ2-7
DNA: TGTGCCACGGGGGACAGGGGGGGATCCGAGCAGTACTTC
CDR3: CATGDRGGSEQYF

size: .
D: .
V: TRBV5-1
J: TRBJ2-5
DNA: TGCGCCAGCAGCTTGGAGCCCAGCGGTCAAGAGACCCAGTACTTC
CDR3: CASSLEPSGQETQYF

size: once
D: TRBD1
V: TRBV28
J: TRBJ2-3
DNA: TGTGCCAGCAGTACGTACCTGGGCCGGACAGGGGCCGAAGCAGATACGCAGTATTTT
CDR3: CASSTYLGRTGAEADTQYF

size: once
D: TRBD2
V: TRBV28
J: TRBJ2-1
DNA: TGTGCCTATACGAAGACCGGGACTAGCGGGAGTAATGAGCAGTTCTTC
CDR3: CAYTKTGTSGSNEQFF

size: .
D: .
V: TRBV10-3
J: TRBJ2-1
DNA: TGTGCCATCAGTGGAGGACGACTAACCTACAATGAGCAGTTCTTC
CDR3: CAISGGRLTYNEQFF

size: .
D: .
V: TRBV5-1
J: TRBJ2-4
DNA: TGCGCCAGCAGCTTGGCCAGGTTAGCCAAAAACATTCAGTACTTC
CDR3: CASSLARLAKNIQYF

size: once
D: TRBD1
V: TRBV28
J: TRBJ1-1
DNA: TGTGCCAGCAGCACAGGGGGCGGTGGAAGAACTGAAGCTTTCTTT
CDR3: CASSTGGGGRTEAFF

size: .
D: .
V: TRBV5-8
J: TRBJ2-1
DNA: TGTGCCAGCAGCTCGGGACTGAACAATGAGCAGTTCTTC
CDR3: CASSSGLNNEQFF

size: .
D: .
V: TRBV25-1
J: TRBJ2-7
DNA: TGTGCCAGCAGTGACTCACTAAACTACGAGCAGTACTTC
CDR3: CASSDSLNYEQYF

size: .
D: TRBD1
V: TRBV29-1
J: TRBJ2-1
DNA: TGCAGCAGCGACAGGGGCTACAATGAGCAGTTCTTC
CDR3: CSSDRGYNEQFF

size: .
D: .
V: TRBV7-2
J: TRBJ2-5
DNA: TGTGCCAGCAGCTTTAGCGGAGTGCCCCCCCGGGGGACCCAGTACTTC
CDR3: CASSFSGVPPRGTQYF

size: .
D: .
V: TRBV6-1
J: TRBJ1-1
DNA: TGTGCCAGCAGTTCCTTATGGGCGGACACTGAAGCTTTCTTT
CDR3: CASSSLWADTEAFF

size: .
D: TRBD2
V: TRBV5-4
J: TRBJ2-3
DNA: TGTGCCAGCACCCGGGAGGGACTAGCGGATTTCACAGATACGCAGTATTTT
CDR3: CASTREGLADFTDTQYF

size: .
D: .
V: TRBV11-3
J: TRBJ1-5
DNA: TGTGCCAGCAGCTTTCGGGACACCACCAATCAGCCCCAGCATTTT
CDR3: CASSFRDTTNQPQHF

size: .
D: .
V: TRBV11-2
J: TRBJ2-4
DNA: TGTGCCAGCAGCTTAGTTAACACGCTTTTTCAGTACTTC
CDR3: CASSLVNTLFQYF

size: .
D: .
V: TRBV19
J: TRBJ1-1
DNA: TGTGCCAGTTCCTACGGACAGTTCGATTCCCCAGCTTTCTTT
CDR3: CASSYGQFDSPAFF

size: .
D: .
V: TRBV27
J: TRBJ2-5
DNA: TGTGCCAGCAGCCTGTACCAAGAGACCCAGTACTTC
CDR3: CASSLYQETQYF

size: .
D: TRBD2
V: TRBV7-3
J: TRBJ2-1
DNA: TGTGCCAGCAGCTCCACTAGCGGGAGAGGGAATGAGCAGTTCTTC
CDR3: CASSSTSGRGNEQFF

size: .
D: .
V: TRBV29-1
J: TRBJ1-1
DNA: TGCAGCGTTGCGGGTCAGGGTACCACTGAAGCTTTCTTT
CDR3: CSVAGQGTTEAFF

size: .
D: .
V: TRBV30
J: TRBJ2-1
DNA: TGTGCCTGGAGTCTAGGCCCCTACAATGAGCAGTTCTTC
CDR3: CAWSLGPYNEQFF

size: .
D: .
V: TRBV19
J: TRBJ2-6
DNA: TGTGCCAGTAGTGTATCGGACTCGCTAGATGGGGCCAACGTCCTGACTTTC
CDR3: CASSVSDSLDGANVLTF